This section outlines one T cell receptor (beta chain) sequence together with its context. 60 Vbeta and 13 Jbeta primers were used in PCR. The protocol was immunoSEQ multiplex PCR, while the TCRdb copy is restricted to in-frame clones and leaves out a portion. The top ten hold under 7.5% of the sample, which has roughly 80,000 clones, roughly 74% seen once. This specimen comes from a study of cytomegalovirus exposure and HLA in healthy donors. Germline CDR1 and CDR2: SGHNT and YYREEE (reference sequence). V shed 4 bases, J shed 1 base, and the junction held 9 bases outside the gene matches. The CDR3 sequence is 16 residues long.

This rearrangement joins TRBV5-4 to TRBJ1-2, with 8 bases fitting TRBD1. Sequenced: PBMCs. The clonotype comes from a woman aged 50 to 65 in good health and CMV-seropositive. CDR3 residues: CASSNQTGANNYGYTF. The CDR3 DNA reads TGTGCCAGCAGCAATCAGACAGGGGCGAATAACTATGGCTACACCTTC.